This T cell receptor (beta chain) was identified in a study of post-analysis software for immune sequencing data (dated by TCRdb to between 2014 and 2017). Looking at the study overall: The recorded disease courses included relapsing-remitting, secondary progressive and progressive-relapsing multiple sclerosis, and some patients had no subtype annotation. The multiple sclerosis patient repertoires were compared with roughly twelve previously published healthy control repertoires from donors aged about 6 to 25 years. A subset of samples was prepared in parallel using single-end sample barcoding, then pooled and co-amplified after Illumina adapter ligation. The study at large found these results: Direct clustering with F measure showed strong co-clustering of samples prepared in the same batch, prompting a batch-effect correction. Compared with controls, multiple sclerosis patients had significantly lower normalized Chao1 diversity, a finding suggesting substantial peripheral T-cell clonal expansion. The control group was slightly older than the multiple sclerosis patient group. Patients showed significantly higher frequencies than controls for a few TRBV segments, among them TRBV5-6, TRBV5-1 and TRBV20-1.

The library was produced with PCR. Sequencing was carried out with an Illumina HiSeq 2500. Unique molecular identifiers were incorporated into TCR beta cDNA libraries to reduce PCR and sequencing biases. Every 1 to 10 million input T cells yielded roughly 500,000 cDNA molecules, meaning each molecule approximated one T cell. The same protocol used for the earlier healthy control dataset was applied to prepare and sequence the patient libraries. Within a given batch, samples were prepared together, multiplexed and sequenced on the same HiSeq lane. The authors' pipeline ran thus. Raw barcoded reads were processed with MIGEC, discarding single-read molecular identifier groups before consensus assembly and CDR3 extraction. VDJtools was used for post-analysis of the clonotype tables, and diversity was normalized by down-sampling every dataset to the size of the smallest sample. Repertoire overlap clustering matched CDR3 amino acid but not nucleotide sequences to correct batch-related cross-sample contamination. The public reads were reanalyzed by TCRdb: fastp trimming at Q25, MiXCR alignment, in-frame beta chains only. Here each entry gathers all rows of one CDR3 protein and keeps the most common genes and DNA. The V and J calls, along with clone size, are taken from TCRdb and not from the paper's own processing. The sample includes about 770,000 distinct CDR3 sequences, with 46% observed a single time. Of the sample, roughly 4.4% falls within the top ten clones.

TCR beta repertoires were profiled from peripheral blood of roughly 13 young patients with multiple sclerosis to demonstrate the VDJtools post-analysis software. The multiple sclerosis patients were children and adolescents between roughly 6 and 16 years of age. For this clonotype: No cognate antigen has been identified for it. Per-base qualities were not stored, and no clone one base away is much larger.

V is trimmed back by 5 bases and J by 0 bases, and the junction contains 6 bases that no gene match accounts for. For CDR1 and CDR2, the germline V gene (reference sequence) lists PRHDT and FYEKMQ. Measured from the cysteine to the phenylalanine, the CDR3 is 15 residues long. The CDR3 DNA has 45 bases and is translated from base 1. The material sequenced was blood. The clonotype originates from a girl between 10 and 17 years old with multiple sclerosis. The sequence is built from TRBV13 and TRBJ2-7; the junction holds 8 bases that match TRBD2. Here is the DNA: TGTGCCAGCAGCCACCGGGGGGGCAGCTCCTACGAGCAGTACTTC. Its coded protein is CASSHRGGSSYEQYF.